This is a list of T cell receptor beta chains from one sample in a study of Graves' ophthalmopathy and Graves' hyperthyroidism. MiXCR, applied by TCRdb to the multiplex PCR reads, yields one record per CDR3 protein. The sample yields hundreds of thousands of distinct CDR3 sequences, 40% to 50% seen once. Sequenced input: peripheral blood. The source of these receptors is an adult man with Graves' ophthalmopathy. Both conserved end residues are part of each CDR3. A D gene is named only where the DNA matches it firmly. Some rows have no size entry. The others give once, few or many, or a class for an expanded clone.

>NA|TRBJ2-7|14|TRBD2|TRBV20-1
CSAFSGGSSYEQYF
TGCAGTGCTTTTAGCGGGGGGAGCTCCTACGAGCAGTACTTC
>NA|TRBJ1-2|15|NA|TRBV7-2
CASSFPRRGRYGYTF
TGTGCCAGCAGTTTCCCCCGCAGGGGCCGCTATGGCTACACCTTC
>NA|TRBJ2-5|12|NA|TRBV20-1
CSARGRAETQYF
TGCAGTGCTAGAGGACGAGCTGAGACCCAGTACTTC
>NA|TRBJ2-5|16|NA|TRBV6-5
CASSLRAPGAQETQYF
TGTGCCAGCAGTCTTCGGGCCCCCGGGGCTCAAGAGACCCAGTACTTC
>once|TRBJ2-7|14|NA|TRBV5-8
CASSPSFLGDEQYF
TGTGCCAGCTCACCCTCGTTCCTTGGGGACGAGCAGTACTTC
>few|TRBJ2-7|14|TRBD1|TRBV19
CASSSAGGHYEQYF
TGTGCCAGTAGTAGCGCAGGGGGACACTACGAGCAGTACTTC
>few|TRBJ2-7|14|NA|TRBV6-5
CASNGGGPHYEQYF
TGTGCCAGCAACGGAGGGGGCCCGCACTACGAGCAGTACTTC
>NA|TRBJ1-2|13|NA|TRBV5-6
CASSLDRIYGYTF
TGTGCCAGCAGCCTAGACAGGATTTATGGCTACACCTTC
>few|TRBJ2-2|12|NA|TRBV4-1
CASSQASGELFF
TGCGCCAGCAGCCAAGCTAGCGGGGAGCTGTTTTTT
>NA|TRBJ1-2|14|TRBD1|TRBV18
CASSPRDREYGYTF
TGTGCCAGCTCGCCTCGGGACAGGGAATATGGCTACACCTTC